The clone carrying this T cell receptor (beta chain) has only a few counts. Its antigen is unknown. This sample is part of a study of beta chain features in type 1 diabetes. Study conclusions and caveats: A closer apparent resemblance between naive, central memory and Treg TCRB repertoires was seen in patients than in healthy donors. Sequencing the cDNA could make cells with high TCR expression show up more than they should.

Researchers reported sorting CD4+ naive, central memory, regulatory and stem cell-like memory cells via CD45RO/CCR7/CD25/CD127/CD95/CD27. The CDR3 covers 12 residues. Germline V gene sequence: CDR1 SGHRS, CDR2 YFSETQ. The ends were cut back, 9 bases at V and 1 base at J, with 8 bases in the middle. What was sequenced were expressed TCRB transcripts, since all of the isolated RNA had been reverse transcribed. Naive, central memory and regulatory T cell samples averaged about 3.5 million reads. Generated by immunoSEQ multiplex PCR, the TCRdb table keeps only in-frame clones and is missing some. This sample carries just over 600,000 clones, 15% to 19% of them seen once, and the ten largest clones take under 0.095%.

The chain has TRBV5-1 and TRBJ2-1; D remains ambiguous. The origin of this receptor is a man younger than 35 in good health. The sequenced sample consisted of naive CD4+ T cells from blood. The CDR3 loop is CATGTSYNEQFF. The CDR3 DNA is TGCGCCACCGGAACTTCCTACAATGAGCAGTTCTTC.